The rows below give T cell receptor beta chains drawn from one sample of a study of Ad26.COV2.S vaccination and SARS-CoV-2 variants. The method was immunoSEQ multiplex PCR; TCRdb's version includes in-frame clones alone and lacks a portion of them. The table includes roughly 100,000 clones, around 82% detected once. Sample: peripheral blood, taken after recovery from COVID-19. The receptors were gathered from a human donor who had recovered from COVID-19. Each CDR3 is given with its conserved first and last residue. D genes are given only for firm matches. Part of the rows lack a size; the others show once, few, many or a class for expanded clones.

TRBJ1-2	TRBV28	TRBD1	.	CASSSRGTGYGYTF	TGTGCCAGCAGCTCCCGAGGGACAGGTTATGGCTACACCTTC
TRBJ2-7	TRBV19	.	few	CASQRGEDYEQYF	TGTGCCAGCCAACGGGGAGAGGACTACGAGCAGTACTTC
TRBJ1-1	TRBV28	.	.	CASRTRGGGYTEAFF	TGTGCCAGCAGGACCCGCGGGGGGGGGTACACTGAAGCTTTCTTT
TRBJ1-2	TRBV29-1	.	.	CSVSLQGGYGYTF	TGCAGCGTCTCTTTACAGGGTGGCTATGGCTACACCTTC
TRBJ1-1	TRBV19	.	.	CASSIEAVSITEAFF	TGTGCCAGTAGTATAGAAGCAGTTAGTATAACTGAAGCTTTCTTT
TRBJ1-5	TRBV28	TRBD1	.	CASRDGQDNQPQHF	TGTGCCAGCCGAGATGGACAGGACAATCAGCCCCAGCATTTT
TRBJ1-1	TRBV5-1	.	.	CASSLLDPGNTEAFF	TGCGCCAGCAGCTTGTTGGACCCGGGGAACACTGAAGCTTTCTTT
TRBJ2-1	TRBV5-1	.	.	CASSLDSYNEQFF	TGCGCCAGCAGCTTGGACAGTTACAATGAGCAGTTCTTC
TRBJ2-7	TRBV29-1	.	once	CSGESGVGEQYF	TGCAGCGGGGAATCGGGGGTTGGCGAGCAGTACTTC
TRBJ2-2	TRBV18	.	.	CASSPSGGDAGELFF	TGTGCCAGCTCACCGTCAGGGGGGGACGCCGGGGAGCTGTTTTTT
TRBJ1-6	TRBV7-2	TRBD1	medium-sized	CASSRDSNSPLHF	TGTGCCAGCAGCCGGGACAGCAATTCACCCCTCCACTTT
TRBJ1-5	TRBV2	.	few	CASSENSDNQPQHF	TGTGCCAGCAGTGAAAATAGCGACAATCAGCCCCAGCATTTT
TRBJ2-7	TRBV7-2	.	.	CASSLSGAPAYEQYF	TGTGCCAGCAGCCTTAGTGGGGCGCCTGCCTACGAGCAGTACTTC
TRBJ1-1	TRBV9	TRBD1	.	CASSVSSGTGLNTEAFF	TGTGCCAGCAGCGTAAGTTCCGGGACAGGGTTGAACACTGAAGCTTTCTTT
TRBJ2-5	TRBV6-2/TRBV6-3	.	.	CASSQTGRETQYF	TGTGCCAGCAGCCAAACAGGGAGGGAGACCCAGTACTTC
TRBJ2-4	TRBV7-9	TRBD1	once	CASSPQTYRGRGNIQYF	TGTGCCAGCAGCCCTCAAACGTACAGGGGAAGGGGGAACATTCAGTACTTC
TRBJ2-6	TRBV6-2/TRBV6-3	.	.	CASSYSGANVLTF	TGTGCCAGCAGTTACTCTGGGGCCAACGTCCTGACTTTC
TRBJ2-7	TRBV5-1	.	.	CASSASGDYEQYF	TGCGCCAGCAGCGCCTCAGGGGATTACGAGCAGTACTTC
TRBJ2-3	TRBV5-1	.	.	CASSLGGSTDTQYF	TGCGCCAGCAGCCTCGGAGGGAGCACAGATACGCAGTATTTT
TRBJ1-5	TRBV5-3	.	.	CARSSRPRGDNQPQHF	TGTGCCAGAAGTTCTCGCCCAAGAGGGGATAATCAGCCCCAGCATTTT
TRBJ1-2	TRBV6-1	TRBD1	.	CASSDAGTGSYGYTF	TGTGCCAGCAGTGACGCCGGGACAGGGTCCTATGGCTACACCTTC
TRBJ1-2	TRBV5-1	TRBD1	.	CASSSSPGGEYGYTF	TGCGCCAGCAGCTCGTCCCCAGGGGGCGAGTATGGCTACACCTTC
TRBJ2-3	TRBV2	TRBD1	.	CASSERGQGSADTQYF	TGTGCCAGCAGTGAAAGGGGACAGGGGAGCGCAGATACGCAGTATTTT
TRBJ1-1	TRBV29-1	.	.	CSVWRASKTEAFF	TGCAGCGTGTGGCGGGCGTCTAAAACTGAAGCTTTCTTT
TRBJ1-6	TRBV19	.	.	CASSIARTKNSPLHF	TGTGCCAGTAGTATAGCAAGGACAAAGAATTCACCCCTCCACTTT
TRBJ2-2	TRBV2	.	.	CASGAYTGELFF	TGTGCCAGCGGCGCTTACACCGGGGAGCTGTTTTTT
TRBJ2-5	TRBV5-1	.	.	CASSLGWGFETQYF	TGCGCCAGCAGCTTGGGTTGGGGATTTGAGACCCAGTACTTC
TRBJ2-7	TRBV6-5	.	.	CASTPSGGYEQYF	TGTGCCAGCACCCCTTCCGGGGGATACGAGCAGTACTTC
TRBJ2-2	TRBV4-2	TRBD2	.	CASSQDASGGPGELFF	TGTGCCAGCAGCCAAGACGCTAGCGGGGGCCCCGGGGAGCTGTTTTTT
TRBJ1-6	TRBV28	.	.	CATMASNSPLHF	TGTGCCACCATGGCCTCTAATTCACCCCTCCACTTT
TRBJ2-7	TRBV3-1/TRBV3-2	.	.	CASSHPQTDYEQYF	TGTGCCAGCAGCCATCCCCAGACGGACTACGAGCAGTACTTC
TRBJ1-1	TRBV7-7	.	.	CASSLAQGNTEAFF	TGTGCCAGCAGCTTAGCACAGGGAAACACTGAAGCTTTCTTT
TRBJ1-1	TRBV10-1	TRBD1	few	CASSAGTGNTEAFF	TGCGCCAGCAGTGCCGGGACAGGGAACACTGAAGCTTTCTTT
TRBJ1-4	TRBV19	.	.	CASSIGTGTAEKLFF	TGTGCCAGTAGTATAGGAACCGGGACTGCCGAAAAACTGTTTTTT
TRBJ1-2	TRBV5-1	TRBD1	once	CASSFTGEYGYTF	TGCGCCAGCAGCTTTACAGGGGAGTATGGCTACACCTTC
TRBJ2-2	TRBV10-3	.	.	CAIRFSGETGELFF	TGTGCCATCAGATTTTCAGGGGAGACCGGGGAGCTGTTTTTT